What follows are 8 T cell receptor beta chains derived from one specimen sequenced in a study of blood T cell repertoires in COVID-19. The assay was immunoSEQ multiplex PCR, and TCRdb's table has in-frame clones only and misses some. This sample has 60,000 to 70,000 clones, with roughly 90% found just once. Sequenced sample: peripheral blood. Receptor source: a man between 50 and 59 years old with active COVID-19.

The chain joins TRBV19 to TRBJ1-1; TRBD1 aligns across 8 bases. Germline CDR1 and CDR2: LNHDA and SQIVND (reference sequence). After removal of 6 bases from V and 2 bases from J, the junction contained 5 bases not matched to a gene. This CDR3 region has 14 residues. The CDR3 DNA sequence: TGTGCCAGTAGCCGGACAGGGACTAACACTGAAGCTTTCTTT. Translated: CASSRTGTNTEAFF.

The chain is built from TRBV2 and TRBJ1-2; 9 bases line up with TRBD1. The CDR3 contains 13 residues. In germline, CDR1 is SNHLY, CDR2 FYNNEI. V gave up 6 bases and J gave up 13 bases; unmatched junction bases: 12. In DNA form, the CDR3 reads TGTGCCAGCAGGCTGCAATGGACAGGGGTATCCACCTTC. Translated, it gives CASRLQWTGVSTF.

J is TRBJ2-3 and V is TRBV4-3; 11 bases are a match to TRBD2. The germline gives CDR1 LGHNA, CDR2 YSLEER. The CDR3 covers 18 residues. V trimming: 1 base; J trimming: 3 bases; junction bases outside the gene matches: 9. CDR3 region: CASSQGHLAGGSTDTQYF. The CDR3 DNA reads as TGCGCCAGCAGCCAAGGGCACCTAGCGGGAGGTTCGACAGATACGCAGTATTTT.

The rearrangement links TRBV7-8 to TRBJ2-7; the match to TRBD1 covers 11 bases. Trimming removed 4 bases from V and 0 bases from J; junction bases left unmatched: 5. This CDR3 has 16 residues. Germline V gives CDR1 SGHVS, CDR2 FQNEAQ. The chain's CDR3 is CASSYTGTGGSYEQYF. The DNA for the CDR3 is TGTGCCAGCAGCTATACCGGGACAGGGGGCTCCTACGAGCAGTACTTC.

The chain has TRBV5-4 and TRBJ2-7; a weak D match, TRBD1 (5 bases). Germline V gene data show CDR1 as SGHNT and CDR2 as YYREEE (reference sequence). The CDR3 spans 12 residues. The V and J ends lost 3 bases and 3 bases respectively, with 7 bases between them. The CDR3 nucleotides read TGTGCCAGCAGCTCGGACAACTACGAGCAGTACTTC. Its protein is CASSSDNYEQYF.

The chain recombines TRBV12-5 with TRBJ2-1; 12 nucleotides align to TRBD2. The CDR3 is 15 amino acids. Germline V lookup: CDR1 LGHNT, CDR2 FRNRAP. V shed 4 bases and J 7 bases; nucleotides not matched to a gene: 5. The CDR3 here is CASGSLAGGLNEQFF. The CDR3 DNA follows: TGTGCTAGTGGTTCCCTAGCGGGGGGGCTGAATGAGCAGTTCTTC.

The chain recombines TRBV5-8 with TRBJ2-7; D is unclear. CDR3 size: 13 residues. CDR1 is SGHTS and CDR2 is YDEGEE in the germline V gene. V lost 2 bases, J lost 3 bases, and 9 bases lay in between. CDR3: CASSFPGLYEQYF. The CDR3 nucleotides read TGTGCCAGCAGCTTTCCAGGCCTCTACGAGCAGTACTTC. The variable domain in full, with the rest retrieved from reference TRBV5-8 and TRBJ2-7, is EAGVTQSPTHLIKTRGQQATLRCSPISGHTSVYWYQQALGLGLQFLLWYDEGEERNRGNFPPRFSGRQFPNYSSELNVNALELEDSALYLCASSFPGLYEQYFGPGTRLTVT.

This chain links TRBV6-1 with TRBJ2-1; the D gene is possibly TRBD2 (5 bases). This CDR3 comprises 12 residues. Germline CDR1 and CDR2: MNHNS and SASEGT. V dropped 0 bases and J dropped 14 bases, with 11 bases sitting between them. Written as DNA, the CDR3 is TGTGCCAGCAGTGAAGCGGGCCTAGCTGAGTTCTTC. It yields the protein CASSEAGLAEFF.